The rows below give T cell receptor beta chains drawn from one sample of a study of T cell responses to AZD1222 COVID-19 vaccine. The data were produced by immunoSEQ multiplex PCR, yet TCRdb's version contains in-frame clones alone and is incomplete. The table includes about 70,000 clones, under 90% detected once. Sequencing was performed on peripheral blood, taken 28 days after the second AZD1222 dose. The receptors shown here come from an adult who received the AZD1222 COVID-19 vaccine. CDR3s include the opening cysteine and the closing phenylalanine or tryptophan. The D gene is left open where the match is weak. Some rows mark clone size as missing; the rest say once, few, many or name a class of expanded clone.

>-|TRBJ1-1|-|TRBV19
TGTGCCAGTAGTCTAAGAGATCGGAGGTTGAACACTGAAGCTTTCTTT
CASSLRDRRLNTEAFF
>-|TRBJ1-5|-|TRBV19
TGTGCCAGTAGTATAGATCCCGACCGGACCCAGCATTTT
CASSIDPDRTQHF
>-|TRBJ1-2|-|TRBV19
TGTGCCAGTAGTATGTGGGGGACGGGGACCCTCACTAACTATGGCTACACCTTC
CASSMWGTGTLTNYGYTF
>-|TRBJ2-1|-|TRBV18
TGTGCCAGCTCACCTCCCTCTGGGGTCAACAATGAGCAGTTCTTC
CASSPPSGVNNEQFF
>TRBD1|TRBJ1-2|once|TRBV7-2
TGTGCCAGCAGCTCTCGGACAGGCGGAGATGGCTACACCTTC
CASSSRTGGDGYTF
>-|TRBJ1-4|-|TRBV28
TGTGCCAGCAGATGGGACGCAGCAACTAATGAAAAACTGTTTTTT
CASRWDAATNEKLFF
>-|TRBJ2-7|-|TRBV6-6
TGTGCCAGCAGTTACTCCGCCGGGTTCACCTACGAGCAGTACTTC
CASSYSAGFTYEQYF
>-|TRBJ2-7|medium-sized|TRBV6-1
TGTGCCAGCAGTGAACTGAGATCCTACGAGCAGTACTTC
CASSELRSYEQYF
>TRBD2|TRBJ2-1|-|TRBV10-1
TGCGCCAGCAGGGGACTACCGAGCTCCTACAATGAGCAGTTCTTC
CASRGLPSSYNEQFF
>TRBD1|TRBJ2-1|-|TRBV5-8
TGTGCCAGCTACGAACCGGGACAGGGAAACAATGAGCAGTTCTTC
CASYEPGQGNNEQFF
>-|TRBJ1-1|few|TRBV4-1
TGCGCCAGCAGCCAAGCAGGTCGTCTGAACACTGAAGCTTTCTTT
CASSQAGRLNTEAFF
>TRBD2|TRBJ2-1|once|TRBV5-1
TGCGCCAGCAGCCCCGGGGGACTAGCGGGGGGGCCTCGGCAGTTCTTC
CASSPGGLAGGPRQFF
>TRBD2|TRBJ2-1|-|TRBV7-7
TGTGCCAGCAGCTTAGACGGGGGGGCCGAAAATGAGCAGTTCTTC
CASSLDGGAENEQFF
>-|TRBJ2-2|-|TRBV24-1
TGTGCCACGAGCCCAATGGGGAACACCGGGGAGCTGTTTTTT
CATSPMGNTGELFF
>-|TRBJ2-3|-|TRBV20-1
TGCAGTGCTAGTAGGCTCAGCACAGATACGCAGTATTTT
CSASRLSTDTQYF
>-|TRBJ2-5|-|TRBV5-1
TGCGCCAGCAATCCCCTGGCGGGGAGCCAAGAGACCCAGTACTTC
CASNPLAGSQETQYF
>TRBD1|TRBJ2-1|-|TRBV19
TGTGCCAGTGCCCCCCAGGGGGCCTCCGATGAGCAGTTCTTC
CASAPQGASDEQFF
>-|TRBJ2-5|-|TRBV6-2/TRBV6-3
TGTGCCAGCAGTTACGTGACTAACCAAGAGACCCAGTACTTC
CASSYVTNQETQYF
>-|TRBJ1-2|-|TRBV30
TGTGCCTGGTTAATTAGTGCGAGTAACTATGGCTACACCTTC
CAWLISASNYGYTF
>-|TRBJ2-3|-|TRBV5-4
TGTGCCAGCAGCTTGGACAACAAAGACACAGATACGCAGTATTTT
CASSLDNKDTDTQYF
>-|TRBJ1-6|-|TRBV10-3
TGTGCCATCCGACGGCAGAACGACGGTTCACCCCTCCACTTT
CAIRRQNDGSPLHF
>-|TRBJ1-6|-|TRBV5-6
TGTGCCAGCAGCGTAGGGGGATATAATTCACCCCTCCACTTT
CASSVGGYNSPLHF
>-|TRBJ2-5|-|TRBV7-9
TGTGCCAGCAGCTTAGGCAGCCCAGAGACCCAGTACTTC
CASSLGSPETQYF
>-|TRBJ1-5|-|TRBV7-8
TGTGCCAGCAGCTTAGGTCGAGGCAGGGGCAATCAGCCCCAGCATTTT
CASSLGRGRGNQPQHF
>TRBD1|TRBJ1-5|-|TRBV2
TGTGCCAGCAGAGCAAACAGGGGAGGGGTCCCGACCCAGCATTTT
CASRANRGGVPTQHF
>-|TRBJ2-7|-|TRBV19
TGTGCCAGTAGTACCCTGTCACAGGGAGGCGAGCAGTACTTC
CASSTLSQGGEQYF
>-|TRBJ1-2|-|TRBV6-5
TGTGCCAGCCGACGAGAAGGGGGAGGTCCCGGCTACACCTTC
CASRREGGGPGYTF
>-|TRBJ1-6|-|TRBV19
TGTGCCAGTAGTTTACCCGGCGGGGACAATTCACCCCTCCACTTT
CASSLPGGDNSPLHF
>-|TRBJ1-1|once|TRBV5-1
TGCGCCAGCAGCGTCTGGCTAACCACTGAAGCTTTCTTT
CASSVWLTTEAFF
>-|TRBJ2-6|once|TRBV18
TGTGCCAGCTCAGAATCCTTCTCTGGGGCCAACGTCCTGACTTTC
CASSESFSGANVLTF
>-|TRBJ2-1|-|TRBV18
TGTGCCAGCTCACCAGTCGGGGTGGGCGATGAGCAGTTCTTC
CASSPVGVGDEQFF
>-|TRBJ2-2|-|TRBV27
TGTGCCAGCAGTAAGTACAGGGGACTGAAGAACGCCGGGGAGCTGTTTTTT
CASSKYRGLKNAGELFF
>-|TRBJ2-1|once|TRBV24-1
TGTGCCACCAGTGATTTGCAGCACTCCTACAATGAGCAGTTCTTC
CATSDLQHSYNEQFF
>TRBD1|TRBJ1-1|-|TRBV19
TGTGCCAGTAGTACCTGGGACAGGGGGTTGAAAGCTTTCTTT
CASSTWDRGLKAFF
>-|TRBJ2-7|-|TRBV6-6
TGTGCCAGCAGTGTGGTAGTGGGTGAGCAGTACTTC
CASSVVVGEQYF
>-|TRBJ2-7|-|TRBV6-5
TGTGCCAGCAGCCAGCAGGAAGCCTCCTACGAGCAGTACTTC
CASSQQEASYEQYF
>-|TRBJ2-2|-|TRBV5-6
TGTGCCAGCAGCTTGTATGGCAGAAACACCGGGGAGCTGTTTTTT
CASSLYGRNTGELFF
>TRBD2|TRBJ2-2|-|TRBV3-1/TRBV3-2
TGTGCCAGCAGCCTCTTGGGAGGGGCGGCCGGGGAGCTGTTTTTT
CASSLLGGAAGELFF
>TRBD1|TRBJ1-1|-|TRBV6-5
TGTGCCAGCAGGCGGACAGGCCAGAACACTGAAGCTTTCTTT
CASRRTGQNTEAFF
>-|TRBJ2-5|once|TRBV2
TGTGCCAGCAGCGAACAAGAGACCCAGTACTTC
CASSEQETQYF
>TRBD2|TRBJ2-1|-|TRBV7-9
TGTGCCAGCAGCCTAAGGACTAGCGGGGGAAATGAGCAGTTCTTC
CASSLRTSGGNEQFF
>-|TRBJ1-1|-|TRBV6-5
TGTGCCAGCACCCGAGGGGTGAACACTGAAGCTTTCTTT
CASTRGVNTEAFF
>-|TRBJ2-1|-|TRBV5-1
TGCGCCAGCAGCTTGGGCGGGACAGATTCCCAAAATGAGCAGTTCTTC
CASSLGGTDSQNEQFF
>TRBD1|TRBJ2-3|-|TRBV27
TGTGCCAGCAGTTTGGACAGGTCCTCCACAGATACGCAGTATTTT
CASSLDRSSTDTQYF
>TRBD1|TRBJ2-1|-|TRBV7-9
TGTGCCAGCAGCCCATCCGGGACAGGGGATGACAATGAGCAGTTCTTC
CASSPSGTGDDNEQFF
>-|TRBJ1-1|once|TRBV7-9
TGTGCCAGCAGCTTAGGGTTCAGTAGGGTCCTGAACACTGAAGCTTTCTTT
CASSLGFSRVLNTEAFF
>-|TRBJ2-1|-|TRBV7-2
TGTGCCAGCAGCTTTACCGGGGGTAACAATGAGCAGTTCTTC
CASSFTGGNNEQFF